This TCR beta chain was sequenced for a study of blood T cell repertoires in COVID-19. The wider study: There were acute and convalescent COVID-19 samples, and they came from the United States, Italy and Spain. In each case, the material was cDNA or gDNA derived from T cells, B-cell-depleted T cells, or PBMCs.

Authors' processing steps: Amplification of reference gene primers was used by the study to estimate nucleated cell counts. Data came from immunoSEQ multiplex PCR; TCRdb stores just in-frame clones and leaves some out. V and J calls and clone size are given by that table; D and trimming were obtained from the DNA. The profile shows fewer than 450,000 clones, around 90% of them singletons. The V gene end was trimmed by 5 bases and the J gene end by 1 base; junction bases not matched to a gene: 6. The CDR3 extends over 15 amino acids. Per the germline V gene, CDR1 is SGHRS and CDR2 is YFSETQ. The sample taken for sequencing was peripheral blood. The source is a woman aged 18-30 years who had recovered from COVID-19. The chain links TRBV5-1 to TRBJ1-1; 9 bases agree with TRBD1. DNA of the CDR3: TGCGCCAGCAGAAACAGGGGGCAGGGGAACACTGAAGCTTTCTTT. Its protein is CASRNRGQGNTEAFF.